Listed here are 9 T cell receptor beta chains from one sample, sequenced in a study of Graves' ophthalmopathy and Graves' hyperthyroidism. The study amplified TCR beta CDR3 regions using RNA transcripts. Second-round multiplex PCR followed a first-round RT-PCR using HTBI primers. TCRdb fed the multiplex PCR reads into MiXCR, producing one record per CDR3 protein. The top ten hold 3.3% of the sample, which has around 660,000 distinct CDR3 sequences, over 40% seen once. The source material was peripheral blood. The receptor set was obtained from an adult man with Graves' ophthalmopathy.

The chain carries TRBV9 and TRBJ1-1; possible D gene TRBD1, 6 bases. Germline lookup yields CDR1 SGDLS and CDR2 YYNGEE. Between the trimmed V and J ends, which lost 4 bases and 5 bases, there was a span of 15 bases. The CDR3 spans 14 residues. The CDR3 sequence: CASSPQQGRTEAFF. CDR3 coding DNA: TGTGCCAGCAGCCCCCAGCAGGGGAGGACTGAAGCTTTCTTT.

On this clonotype: This may be a read error: a much more frequent sequence differs by one nucleotide. This chain uses TRBV6-2 or TRBV6-3 with TRBJ1-2, with a tentative D call TRBD1 (5 bases). The CDR3 consists of 12 residues. V was pared by 7 bases and J by 7 bases, with 13 bases between. Germline CDR1 reads MNHEY; CDR2 reads SVGEGT. In DNA form, the CDR3 reads TGTGCCAGCACGTCAGGGTCCTTTGGCTACACCTTC. This sequence encodes CASTSGSFGYTF.

This clonotype was seen a handful of times. The J gene is TRBJ2-7, the V gene TRBV6-6; 8 nucleotides line up with TRBD1. The CDR3 spans 15 residues. Germline CDR1 and CDR2: MNHNY and SVGAGI (reference sequence). Germline trimming cut 4 bases from V and 7 bases from J; bases unmatched to any gene: 12. As DNA, the CDR3 is TGTGCCAGCAGTTCCCGGACAGGGCTTTTCTTAGAGCAGTACTTC. Translating gives CASSSRTGLFLEQYF.

The table lists this clonotype with many counts. The rearrangement joins TRBV2 to TRBJ1-1; TRBD1 might be the D (5 bases). CDR1 is SNHLY, CDR2 FYNNEI, per germline. Deletions cut 2 bases from V and 0 bases from J, with 10 bases between. This CDR3 contains 15 residues. CDR3 in DNA: TGTGCCAGCAGTGAATTAAGGGGAGTGAACACTGAAGCTTTCTTT. Translated, it gives CASSELRGVNTEAFF.

Only a few counts were recorded for this clonotype. This chain connects TRBV29-1 to TRBJ2-7; the match to TRBD1 covers 8 bases. The J call may be mistaken, given a closer DNA end match to TRBJ2-1. CDR3 length: 11 residues. Germline CDR1 SQVTM, CDR2 ANQGSEA. In DNA, the CDR3 is TGCAGCGTCCTCGGGACAGGCGAGCAGTTCTTC. This gives the protein CSVLGTGEQFF.

This clonotype showed up just a few times. The chain is built from TRBV4-3 and TRBJ2-2, with 9 bases that match TRBD1. The junction had 8 bases not matched to a gene; V was cut back by 3 bases and J by 3 bases. The V gene's germline CDR1 is LGHNA and CDR2 YSLEER. This CDR3 has 17 residues. The CDR3 reads CASSHRDREVDTGELFF. In DNA form, the CDR3 reads TGCGCCAGCAGCCACCGGGACAGGGAGGTGGACACCGGGGAGCTGTTTTTT.

This clonotype was seen ten or more times. The chain has TRBV12-3 or TRBV12-4 and TRBJ2-5; D remains unclear. The CDR3 has 14 residues. V shed 3 bases and J shed 2 bases, with 10 bases lying between them. The CDR3 nucleotides read TGTGCCAGCAGTTTTTCCACAGTACAAGAGACCCAGTACTTC. This codes for CASSFSTVQETQYF.

About this clonotype: One end of the junction does not line up with germline, which may come from a read error. The CDR3 loop is CASSEDGGSFSGNTIYF. The CDR3 DNA is TGTGCCAGCAGTGAAGATGGGGGCTCCTTTTCTGGAAACACCATATATTTT. V is TRBV10-3 and J is TRBJ1-3, with a weak D call TRBD1 (6 bases). This CDR3 is built from 17 residues. Germline-derived CDR1 and CDR2 are ENHRY and SYGVKD.

This clonotype was picked up one time. The rearrangement links TRBV11-1 to TRBJ2-7; no clear D. The CDR3 totals 12 residues. Trimming took off 6 bases at V and 2 bases at J, with 8 bases between the two ends. Germline V gene data show CDR1 as SGHAT and CDR2 as FQDESV (reference sequence). The CDR3 protein is CASRVRAYEQYF. In nucleotides, the CDR3 is TGTGCCAGCAGGGTACGGGCCTACGAGCAGTACTTC.